These 30 T cell receptor beta chains came from one sample sequenced in a study of response to subunit inactivated influenza vaccine. In TCRdb, the RT-PCR reads were re-called with MiXCR into one record per CDR3 protein. This sample has a few hundred thousand distinct CDR3 sequences, with about 20% found just once. Source: PBMCs from blood, taken less than 22 months after vaccination. These receptors were taken from a man aged 45 to 75 who received an inactivated influenza vaccine.

V is TRBV2 and J is TRBJ2-5, with TRBD1 identical over 8 bases. Germline CDR1 SNHLY, CDR2 FYNNEI. With 5 bases clipped from V and 5 bases from J, the junction kept 4 bases outside the gene matches. CDR3 length: 13 amino acids. CDR3 in amino acids: CASSTQGDETQYF. For the CDR3, the DNA is TGTGCCAGCAGTACACAGGGGGATGAGACCCAGTACTTC.

The chain employs TRBV4-3 and TRBJ1-1, with 8 bases aligning to TRBD1. The CDR3 consists of 14 residues. Germline trimming cut 1 base from V and 6 bases from J; bases unmatched to any gene: 4. Germline values: CDR1 LGHNA, CDR2 YSLEER. This CDR3 reads CASSQADRGSEAFF. The DNA of the CDR3 is TGCGCCAGCAGCCAAGCCGACAGGGGATCTGAAGCTTTCTTT.

This clonotype is a singleton in its sample. The V gene is TRBV7-2, the J gene TRBJ2-3; 7 bases match TRBD1. V dropped 1 base and J dropped 3; count of bases not matched to a gene: 1. Per germline, CDR1 SGHTA and CDR2 FQGNSA. This CDR3 contains 14 residues. The CDR3 bases are TGTGCCAGCAGCTTAGTGGGACAGACAGATACGCAGTATTTT. Translation: CASSLVGQTDTQYF. Full variable domain (outside the CDR3, taken from reference TRBV7-2 and TRBJ2-3): GAGVSQSPSNKVTEKGKDVELRCDPISGHTALYWYRQSLGQGLEFLIYFQGNSAPDKSGLPSDRFSAERTGGSVSTLTIQRTQQEDSAVYLCASSLVGQTDTQYFGPGTRLTVL.

This chain connects TRBV5-6 to TRBJ1-3, with D maybe TRBD1 (5 bases). This CDR3 comprises 18 residues. CDR1 and CDR2 (germline): SGHDT, YYEEEE. The ends were cut back, 5 bases at V and 1 base at J, with 22 bases in the middle. CDR3 protein: CASRSGIQGWGSGNTIYF. The DNA of the CDR3 is TGTGCCAGCAGATCCGGGATCCAGGGATGGGGATCTGGAAACACCATATATTTT.

This chain joins TRBV20-1 and TRBJ1-5; perhaps TRBD1 as D (6 bases). Germline lookup yields CDR1 DFQATT and CDR2 SNEGSKA (reference sequence). The CDR3 has 15 amino acids. V was cut by 5 bases and J by 3 bases, with 17 bases left in between. The CDR3 loop is CSACPSGTINQPQHF. DNA for the CDR3: TGCAGTGCTTGCCCTTCCGGGACAATCAATCAGCCCCAGCATTTT.

This sequence joins TRBV20-1 and TRBJ2-5, with 7 bases identical to TRBD1. This CDR3 is 15 amino acids long. Germline lookup yields CDR1 DFQATT and CDR2 SNEGSKA (reference sequence). V gave up 1 base and J gave up 9 bases; unmatched junction bases: 14. The CDR3 nucleotides read TGCAGTGCTAGAGCGTGGGACAGCCCCGTATCGGCCCAGTACTTC. Translating it yields CSARAWDSPVSAQYF.

This clonotype was seen a few times. V gene TRBV12-3 or TRBV12-4 combines with J gene TRBJ1-1, with a tentative D call TRBD1 (5 bases). The CDR3 contains 14 residues. With 5 bases removed from V and 6 bases from J, the gap between germline ends came to 16 bases. This CDR3 reads CASSDSSSKSEAFF. The DNA for the CDR3 is TGTGCCAGCAGTGACAGTTCTTCGAAATCTGAAGCTTTCTTT.

This clonotype was recorded a few times. CDR3 bases: TGTGCCAGCAGCTTGGTGGCGGGACAGGGGTTCACTGAAGCTTTCTTT. Its protein is CASSLVAGQGFTEAFF. This chain links TRBV5-4 with TRBJ1-1, with 10 bases matching TRBD1. J gave up 4 bases and V 0 bases, and 6 bases lay outside the gene matches. CDR3 length: 16 residues. Germline V CDR1 and CDR2: SGHNT, YYREEE (reference sequence).

The chain combines TRBV25-1 with TRBJ2-7, with D perhaps matching TRBD1 (7 bases). CDR3 length equals 12 residues. Trimming cost V 6 bases and J 6 bases, with 12 bases left between them. CDR1 MGHDK and CDR2 SYGVNS come from the germline V gene. For the CDR3, the DNA is TGTGCCAGCAGACGACAGGGAGGCGAGCAGTACTTC. This sequence encodes CASRRQGGEQYF.

V is TRBV11-2 and J is TRBJ2-7, with no clear D. V gave up 1 base and J gave up 0 bases, with 10 bases separating them. Germline V gene lookup returns CDR1 SGHAT and CDR2 FQNNGV. CDR3 length: 15 amino acids. Here the CDR3 DNA reads TGTGCCAGCAGCTTAGGACCCCTAGGCTCCTACGAGCAGTACTTC. Amino acid sequence: CASSLGPLGSYEQYF.

In this sample, this clonotype turned up a few times. The rearrangement links TRBV5-1 to TRBJ2-7, with 8 bases identical to TRBD1. Per germline, CDR1 SGHRS and CDR2 YFSETQ. The length of the CDR3 is 16 residues. V lost 0 bases, J lost 0 bases, and 5 bases stayed unmatched. The CDR3 loop is CASSLEGQARSYEQYF. In DNA form, the CDR3 reads TGCGCCAGCAGCTTGGAGGGACAGGCACGCTCCTACGAGCAGTACTTC.

Only a few counts were recorded for this clonotype. The chain employs TRBV4-3 and TRBJ2-7; 7 bases fit TRBD2. The length of the CDR3 is 16 residues. CDR1 LGHNA and CDR2 YSLEER come from the germline V gene. The ends lost 5 bases at V and 3 bases at J; junction bases unmatched: 13. CDR3 in amino acids: CASSLGSGVGGYEQYF. The CDR3 region has the DNA TGCGCCAGCAGCTTGGGGAGCGGGGTGGGAGGCTACGAGCAGTACTTC.

This clonotype was observed at least ten times. The chain joins TRBV5-1 to TRBJ2-3; D might be TRBD1 (5 bases). Germline assignment: CDR1 SGHRS and CDR2 YFSETQ. This CDR3 has 14 amino acids. The V end lost 0 bases, the J end lost 0 bases, and 5 bases lay between the germline ends. CDR3 protein: CASSLGQSTDTQYF. CDR3 bases: TGCGCCAGCAGCTTGGGACAGAGCACAGATACGCAGTATTTT.

V gene TRBV19 combines with J gene TRBJ2-1; TRBD2 might be the D (5 bases). V lost 3 bases, J lost 10 bases, and 22 bases lay in between. The germline V gene has CDR1 LNHDA and CDR2 SQIVND (reference sequence). The CDR3 covers 16 residues. CDR3 coding DNA: TGTGCCAGTAGTATGGCTGCGAGAGGGCCGAATAAGGAGCAGTTCTTC. Translated, it gives CASSMAARGPNKEQFF.

In this sample, this clonotype turned up many times. V gene TRBV20-1 combines with J gene TRBJ1-4; no firm D call. Germline CDR1 reads DFQATT; CDR2 reads SNEGSKA (reference sequence). CDR3 length equals 14 residues. V gave up 3 bases and J gave up 0 bases, with 8 bases separating them. CDR3 sequence: CSASFGPTNEKLFF. In nucleotides, the CDR3 is TGCAGTGCTAGTTTTGGCCCAACTAATGAAAAACTGTTTTTT.

The chain joins TRBV6-2 or TRBV6-3 to TRBJ1-1; possibly TRBD1 for D (5 bases). Germline V CDR1 and CDR2: MNHEY, SVGEGT. V was cut by 5 bases and J by 5 bases, with 18 bases left in between. The CDR3 consists of 15 residues. This CDR3 reads CASSLLTPGATEAFF. The CDR3 region has the DNA TGTGCCAGCAGTCTATTAACCCCTGGGGCGACTGAAGCTTTCTTT.

V is TRBV11-2 and J is TRBJ2-5, with D tentatively TRBD2 (5 bases). This CDR3 has 15 residues. Trimming cost V 6 bases and J 5 bases, with 19 bases left between them. CDR1 SGHAT and CDR2 FQNNGV come from the germline V gene. This CDR3 reads CASSNLVQSGETQYF. CDR3 DNA: TGTGCCAGCAGTAACTTAGTACAGTCGGGGGAGACCCAGTACTTC.

The chain carries TRBV20-1 and TRBJ1-5, with unresolved D. The CDR3 runs to 14 residues. Trimming removed 6 bases from V and 2 bases from J, with 14 bases in between. CDR1 and CDR2 from the germline V gene are DFQATT and SNEGSKA (reference sequence). The CDR3 spells CSAVEAPGNQPQHF. In nucleotides, the CDR3 is TGCAGTGCCGTAGAGGCTCCGGGCAATCAGCCCCAGCATTTT.

This clonotype showed up just a few times. The V call is TRBV6-5, the J call TRBJ1-2, with 7 bases lining up with TRBD1. CDR1 is MNHEY, CDR2 SVGAGI, per germline. The CDR3 sequence is 14 residues long. J gave up 4 bases and V 2 bases, and 4 bases lay outside the gene matches. The CDR3 DNA is TGTGCCAGCAGTTACGAAGGGGGCGGCTATGGCTACACCTTC. Its protein is CASSYEGGGYGYTF.

This clonotype was detected a few times. This chain uses TRBV7-4 with TRBJ1-2; D might be TRBD1 (5 bases). The CDR3 runs 15 residues. Trimming left V 5 bases short and J 1 base short, with 14 bases between. The germline V gene has CDR1 SGHVT and CDR2 SQSDAQ. CDR3 protein: CASSNGDAINYGYTF. The CDR3 DNA is TGTGCCAGCAGCAACGGGGACGCCATTAACTATGGCTACACCTTC.

The V and J genes are TRBV10-3 and TRBJ2-3; no clear D. Trimming took 2 bases from V and 2 from J, leaving 17 bases between them. The CDR3 covers 17 residues. In germline, CDR1 is ENHRY, CDR2 SYGVKD. Here the CDR3 reads CAISEIPSGMTTDTQYF. As DNA, the CDR3 is TGTGCCATCAGTGAGATCCCCTCGGGTATGACCACAGATACGCAGTATTTT.

This chain uses TRBV29-1 with TRBJ1-2, with D possibly TRBD1 on 5 matching bases. The germline V gene encodes CDR1 SQVTM and CDR2 ANQGSEA. V was shortened by 6 bases and J by 0 bases, with 11 bases between the two germline ends. The CDR3 extends over 13 amino acids. The CDR3 region is CSVARGSNYGYTF. The CDR3 DNA follows: TGCAGCGTGGCTCGGGGGTCTAACTATGGCTACACCTTC.

The rearrangement joins TRBV7-8 to TRBJ2-1, with no clear D. The V gene lost 1 base and the J gene lost 9 bases, with 4 bases spanning the gap. Per the germline V gene, CDR1 is SGHVS and CDR2 is FQNEAQ. The CDR3 is 11 residues long. The CDR3 loop reads CASSLDTEQFF. The CDR3 bases are TGTGCCAGCAGCTTAGATACTGAGCAGTTCTTC.

This sequence joins TRBV20-1 and TRBJ1-1, with a weak D call TRBD1 (6 bases). The CDR3 has 13 amino acids. The germline gives CDR1 DFQATT, CDR2 SNEGSKA (reference sequence). V dropped 7 bases and J dropped 1 base, with 13 bases sitting between them. The CDR3 protein is CSETGHPNTEAFF. CDR3 nucleotide sequence: TGCAGTGAAACGGGACATCCGAACACTGAAGCTTTCTTT.

In its sample, this clonotype was seen a few times. The chain recombines TRBV12-3 or TRBV12-4 with TRBJ1-1; no firm D call. V was trimmed by 4 bases and J by 1 base, leaving 10 bases between them. The CDR3 has 14 amino acids. The CDR3, as DNA: TGTGCCAGCAGTTCCTCAATAAGGAACACTGAAGCTTTCTTT. Encoded protein: CASSSSIRNTEAFF.

V is TRBV19 and J is TRBJ2-7; possible D gene TRBD1, 5 bases. The CDR3 spans 9 residues. The germline CDR1 and CDR2 sequences are LNHDA and SQIVND (reference sequence). The ends were cut back, 11 bases at V and 5 bases at J, with 7 bases in the middle. CDR3 DNA: TGTGCCGTAGGGGACGAGCAGTACTTC. This encodes CAVGDEQYF.

Only a few counts were recorded for this clonotype. The CDR3 loop is CASSFRTVYSYEQYF. In DNA, the CDR3 is TGTGCCAGCAGTTTCCGGACAGTGTACTCCTACGAGCAGTACTTC. The chain couples TRBV28 to TRBJ2-7; a weak D match, TRBD1 (6 bases). The germline V gene encodes CDR1 MDHEN and CDR2 SYDVKM. CDR3 length: 15 residues. V was cut by 3 bases and J by 0 bases, with 12 bases left in between. The variable domain in full, with the rest retrieved from reference TRBV28 and TRBJ2-7, is DVKVTQSSRYLVKRTGEKVFLECVQDMDHENMFWYRQDPGLGLRLIYFSYDVKMKEKGDIPEGYSVSREKKERFSLILESASTNQTSMYLCASSFRTVYSYEQYFGPGTRLTVT.

The chain uses TRBV5-5 and TRBJ2-5; 12 nucleotides match TRBD2. Germline lookup yields CDR1 SGHKS and CDR2 YYEKEE (reference sequence). V trimming: 4 bases; J trimming: 8 bases; junction bases outside the gene matches: 9. The CDR3 runs to 15 residues. The CDR3: CASSPRTSGEITQYF. The CDR3 DNA follows: TGTGCCAGCAGCCCAAGGACTAGCGGGGAGATCACCCAGTACTTC.

This clonotype occurred a few times. V usage is TRBV3-1 and J usage is TRBJ2-2; TRBD2 is a possible D gene (6 bases). The CDR3 runs 15 residues. CDR1 LGHDT and CDR2 YNNKEL come from the germline V gene (reference sequence). Trimming took off 6 bases at V and 4 bases at J, with 15 bases between the two ends. CDR3 sequence (DNA): TGTGCCAGCAGTACCGGGACTCTCGGCACCGGGGAGCTGTTTTTT. Translation gives CASSTGTLGTGELFF.

V is TRBV7-2 and J is TRBJ1-2; D may be TRBD1 (6 bases). Germline V gene data show CDR1 as SGHTA and CDR2 as FQGNSA. The germline V and J ends were trimmed by 1 base and 4 bases, with 10 bases remaining between them. The CDR3 consists of 14 residues. The CDR3 DNA sequence: TGTGCCAGCAGCTTAGACAGGGACATCTATGGCTACACCTTC. This gives the protein CASSLDRDIYGYTF.